This TCR beta chain is drawn from a study of OX40 agonist ivuxolimab in advanced cancers. The CDR3 loop spans 15 amino acids. Germline V gene sequence: CDR1 ENHRY, CDR2 SYGVKD. The junction had 7 bases not matched to a gene; V was cut back by 2 bases and J by 7 bases. Sequencing used immunoSEQ multiplex PCR; TCRdb keeps in-frame clones, though not all of them. The profile shows tens of thousands of clones, just over 85% of them singletons. The TCR was taken from an adult with an advanced solid tumor such as melanoma, head and neck, liver or kidney cancer. The sequencing used CD4+ or CD8+ T cells sorted from blood, collected in a trial of the OX40 agonist ivuxolimab. The chain uses TRBV10-3 and TRBJ1-5, with TRBD1 matching 8 bases. This CDR3 reads CAISERQGALQPQHF. CDR3 nucleotide sequence: TGTGCCATCAGTGAGCGGCAGGGGGCTTTGCAGCCCCAGCATTTT.